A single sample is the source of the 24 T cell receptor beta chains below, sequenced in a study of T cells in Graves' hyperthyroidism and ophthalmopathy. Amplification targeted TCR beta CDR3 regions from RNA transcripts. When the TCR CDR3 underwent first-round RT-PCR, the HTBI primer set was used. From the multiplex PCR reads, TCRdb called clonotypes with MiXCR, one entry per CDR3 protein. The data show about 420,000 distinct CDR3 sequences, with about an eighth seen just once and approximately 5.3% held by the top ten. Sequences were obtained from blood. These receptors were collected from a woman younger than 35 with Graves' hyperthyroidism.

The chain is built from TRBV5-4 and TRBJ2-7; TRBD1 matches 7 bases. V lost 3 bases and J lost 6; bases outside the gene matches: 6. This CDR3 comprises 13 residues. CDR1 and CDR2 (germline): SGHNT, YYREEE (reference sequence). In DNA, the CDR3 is TGTGCCAGCAGCTCCCCACAGGGGTCCGAGCAGTACTTC. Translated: CASSSPQGSEQYF.

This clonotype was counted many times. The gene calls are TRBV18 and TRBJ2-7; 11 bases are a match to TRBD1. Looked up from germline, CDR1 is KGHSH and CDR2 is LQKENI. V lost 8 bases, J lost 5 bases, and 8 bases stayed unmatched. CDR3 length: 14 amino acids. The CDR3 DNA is TGTGCCAGCCAAAGGGACAGGGGGGTCAACGAGCAGTACTTC. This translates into CASQRDRGVNEQYF. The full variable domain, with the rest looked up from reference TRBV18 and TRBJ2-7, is NAGVMQNPRHLVRRRGQEARLRCSPMKGHSHVYWYRQLPEEGLKFMVYLQKENIIDESGMPKERFSAEFPKEGPSILRIQQVVRGDSAAYFCASQRDRGVNEQYFGPGTRLTVT.

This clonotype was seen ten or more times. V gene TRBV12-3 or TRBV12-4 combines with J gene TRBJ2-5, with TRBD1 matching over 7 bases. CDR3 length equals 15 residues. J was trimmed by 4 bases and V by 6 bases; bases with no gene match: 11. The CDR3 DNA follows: TGTGCCAGCAGCCCTACCACAGGGGTAGGAGAGACCCAGTACTTC. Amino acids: CASSPTTGVGETQYF.

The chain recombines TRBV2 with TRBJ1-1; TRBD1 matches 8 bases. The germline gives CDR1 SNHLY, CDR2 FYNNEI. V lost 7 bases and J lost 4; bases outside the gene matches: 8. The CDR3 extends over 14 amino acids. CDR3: CASTQGAGGTEAFF. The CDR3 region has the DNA TGTGCCAGCACGCAGGGGGCGGGTGGCACTGAAGCTTTCTTT.

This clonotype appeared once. In DNA form, the CDR3 reads TGCAGTGCTAGAGGCGACAGGGGTGCTTGGTATGAGCAGTTCTTC. Amino acids: CSARGDRGAWYEQFF. V gene TRBV20-1 combines with J gene TRBJ2-1, with 8 bases aligning to TRBD1. This CDR3 contains 15 residues. J was trimmed by 8 bases and V by 1 base; bases with no gene match: 10. Germline values: CDR1 DFQATT, CDR2 SNEGSKA (reference sequence).

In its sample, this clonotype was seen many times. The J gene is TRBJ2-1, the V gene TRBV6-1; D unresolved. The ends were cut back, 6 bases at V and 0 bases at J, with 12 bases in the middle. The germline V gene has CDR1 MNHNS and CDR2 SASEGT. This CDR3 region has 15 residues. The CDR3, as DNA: TGTGCCAGCAGGGAACGTGATAGCTCCTACAATGAGCAGTTCTTC. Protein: CASRERDSSYNEQFF.

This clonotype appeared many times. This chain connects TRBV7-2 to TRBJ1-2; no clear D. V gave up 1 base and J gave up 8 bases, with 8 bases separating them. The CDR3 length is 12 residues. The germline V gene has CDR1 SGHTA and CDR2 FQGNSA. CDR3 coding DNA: TGTGCCAGCAGCTTAGTGGTTGGAGGCTACACCTTC. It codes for CASSLVVGGYTF.

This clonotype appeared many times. The CDR3 DNA reads TGTGCCAGCAGTCTCCTAGCGGGAGGGACCCAGTACTTC. Its translation is CASSLLAGGTQYF. The V gene is TRBV6-1, the J gene TRBJ2-5; 11 bases agree with TRBD2. The CDR3 has 13 amino acids. Trimming at V came to 5 bases and at J to 7 bases, leaving 3 bases not matched to a gene. Germline V gene lookup returns CDR1 MNHNS and CDR2 SASEGT.

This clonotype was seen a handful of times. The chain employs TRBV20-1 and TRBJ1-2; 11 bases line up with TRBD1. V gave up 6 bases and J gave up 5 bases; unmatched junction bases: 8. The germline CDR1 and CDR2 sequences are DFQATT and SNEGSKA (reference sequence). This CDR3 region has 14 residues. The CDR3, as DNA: TGCAGTGCCCGGGGACAGGGGGTTACATATGGCTACACCTTC. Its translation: CSARGQGVTYGYTF.

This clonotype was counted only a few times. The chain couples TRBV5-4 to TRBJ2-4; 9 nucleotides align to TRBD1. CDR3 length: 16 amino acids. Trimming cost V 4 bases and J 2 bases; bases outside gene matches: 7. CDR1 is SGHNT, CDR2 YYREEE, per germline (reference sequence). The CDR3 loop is CASSVTGGASKNIQYF. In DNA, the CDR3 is TGTGCCAGCAGCGTTACAGGGGGCGCTTCCAAAAACATTCAGTACTTC.

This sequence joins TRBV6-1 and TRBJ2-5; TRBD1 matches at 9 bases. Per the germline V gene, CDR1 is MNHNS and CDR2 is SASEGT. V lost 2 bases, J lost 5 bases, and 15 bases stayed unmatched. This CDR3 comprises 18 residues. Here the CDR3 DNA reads TGTGCCAGCAGTGAAAATGGGTTCGGGACAGGGAGCGTGGAGACCCAGTACTTC. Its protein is CASSENGFGTGSVETQYF.

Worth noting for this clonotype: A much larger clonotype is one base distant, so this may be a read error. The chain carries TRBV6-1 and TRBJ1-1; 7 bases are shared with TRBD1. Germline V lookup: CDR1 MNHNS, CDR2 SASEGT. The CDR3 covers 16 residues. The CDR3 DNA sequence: TGTGTCAGCAGACTGACCCCGGGACAGAAGGGAACTGAAGCTTTCTTT. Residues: CVSRLTPGQKGTEAFF.

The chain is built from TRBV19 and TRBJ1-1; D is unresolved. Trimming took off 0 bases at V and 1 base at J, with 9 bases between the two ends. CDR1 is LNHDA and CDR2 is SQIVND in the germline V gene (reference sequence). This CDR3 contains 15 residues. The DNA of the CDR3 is TGTGCCAGTAGTATAGAGGCCAGTGCGAACACTGAAGCTTTCTTT. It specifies CASSIEASANTEAFF.

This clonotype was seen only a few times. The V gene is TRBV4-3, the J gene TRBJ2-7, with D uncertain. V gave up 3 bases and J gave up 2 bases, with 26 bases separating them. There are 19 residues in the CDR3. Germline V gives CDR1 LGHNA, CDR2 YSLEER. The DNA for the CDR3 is TGCGCCAGCAGCCAGCGCTATCACGATCTAACCAGGAAGACCTACGAGCAGTACTTC. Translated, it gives CASSQRYHDLTRKTYEQYF.

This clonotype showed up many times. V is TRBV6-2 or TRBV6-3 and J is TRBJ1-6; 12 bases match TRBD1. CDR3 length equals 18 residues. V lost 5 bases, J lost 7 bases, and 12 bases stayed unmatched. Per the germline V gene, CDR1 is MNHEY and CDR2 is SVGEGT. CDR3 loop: CASSIRDRGPAGNSPLHF. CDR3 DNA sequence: TGTGCCAGCAGTATACGGGACAGGGGGCCGGCTGGAAATTCACCCCTCCACTTT.

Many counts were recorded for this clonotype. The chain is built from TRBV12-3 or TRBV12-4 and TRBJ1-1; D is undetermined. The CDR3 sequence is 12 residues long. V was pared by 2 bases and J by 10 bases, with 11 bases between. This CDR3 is CASSLSGRVAFF. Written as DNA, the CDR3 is TGTGCCAGCAGTTTATCGGGGAGAGTAGCTTTCTTT.

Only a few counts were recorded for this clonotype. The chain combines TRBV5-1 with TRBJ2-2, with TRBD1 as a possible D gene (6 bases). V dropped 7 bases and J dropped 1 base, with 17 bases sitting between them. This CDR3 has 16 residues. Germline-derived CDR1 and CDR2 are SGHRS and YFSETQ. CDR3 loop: CASLLDRLENTGELFF. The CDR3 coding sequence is TGCGCCAGCCTACTTGACAGGCTGGAGAACACCGGGGAGCTGTTTTTT.

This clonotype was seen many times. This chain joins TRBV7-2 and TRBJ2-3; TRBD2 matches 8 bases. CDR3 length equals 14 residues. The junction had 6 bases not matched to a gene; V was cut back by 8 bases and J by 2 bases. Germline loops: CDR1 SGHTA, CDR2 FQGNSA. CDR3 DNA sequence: TGTGCCAGCTGTTTAGCGGGGATCACAGATACGCAGTATTTT. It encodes CASCLAGITDTQYF.

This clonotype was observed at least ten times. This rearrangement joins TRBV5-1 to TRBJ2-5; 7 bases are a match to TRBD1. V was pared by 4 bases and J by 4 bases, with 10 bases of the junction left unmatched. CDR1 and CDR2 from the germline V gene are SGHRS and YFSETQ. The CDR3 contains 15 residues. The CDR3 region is CASSPRDSKPETQYF. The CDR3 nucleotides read TGCGCCAGCAGCCCAAGGGACAGTAAACCAGAGACCCAGTACTTC.

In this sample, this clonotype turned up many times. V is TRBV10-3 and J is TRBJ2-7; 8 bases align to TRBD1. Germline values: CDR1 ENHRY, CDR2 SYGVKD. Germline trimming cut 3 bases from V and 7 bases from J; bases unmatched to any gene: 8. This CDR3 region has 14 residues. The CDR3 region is CAISEAGQGGEQYF. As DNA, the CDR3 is TGTGCCATCAGTGAAGCAGGACAGGGAGGTGAGCAGTACTTC.

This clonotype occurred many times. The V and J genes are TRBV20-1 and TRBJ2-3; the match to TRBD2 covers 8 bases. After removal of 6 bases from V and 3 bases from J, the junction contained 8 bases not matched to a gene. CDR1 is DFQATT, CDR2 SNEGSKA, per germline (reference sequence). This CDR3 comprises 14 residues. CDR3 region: CSAKRELRTDTQYF. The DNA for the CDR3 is TGCAGTGCCAAGCGGGAGCTGAGGACAGATACGCAGTATTTT.

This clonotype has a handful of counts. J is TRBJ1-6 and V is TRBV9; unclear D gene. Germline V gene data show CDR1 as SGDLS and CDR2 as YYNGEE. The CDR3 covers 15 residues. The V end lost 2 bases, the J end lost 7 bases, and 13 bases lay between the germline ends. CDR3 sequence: CASSVHSAPNSPLHF. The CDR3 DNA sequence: TGTGCCAGCAGCGTTCATTCGGCGCCCAATTCACCCCTCCACTTT.

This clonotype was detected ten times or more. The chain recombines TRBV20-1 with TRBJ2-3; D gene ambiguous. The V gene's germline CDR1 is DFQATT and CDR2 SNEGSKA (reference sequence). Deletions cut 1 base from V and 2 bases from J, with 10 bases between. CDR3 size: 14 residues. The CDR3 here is CSARVRPPTDTQYF. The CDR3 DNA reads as TGCAGTGCTAGAGTCCGGCCGCCCACAGATACGCAGTATTTT.

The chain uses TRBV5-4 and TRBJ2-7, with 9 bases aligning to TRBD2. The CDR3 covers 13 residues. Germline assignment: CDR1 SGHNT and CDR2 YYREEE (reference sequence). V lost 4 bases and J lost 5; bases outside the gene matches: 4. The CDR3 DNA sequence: TGTGCCAGCAGCGGATTAGCGGGAGACGAGCAGTACTTC. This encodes CASSGLAGDEQYF. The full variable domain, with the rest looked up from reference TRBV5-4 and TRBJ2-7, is ETGVTQSPTHLIKTRGQQVTLRCSSQSGHNTVSWYQQALGQGPQFIFQYYREEENGRGNFPPRFSGLQFPNYSSELNVNALELDDSALYLCASSGLAGDEQYFGPGTRLTVT.